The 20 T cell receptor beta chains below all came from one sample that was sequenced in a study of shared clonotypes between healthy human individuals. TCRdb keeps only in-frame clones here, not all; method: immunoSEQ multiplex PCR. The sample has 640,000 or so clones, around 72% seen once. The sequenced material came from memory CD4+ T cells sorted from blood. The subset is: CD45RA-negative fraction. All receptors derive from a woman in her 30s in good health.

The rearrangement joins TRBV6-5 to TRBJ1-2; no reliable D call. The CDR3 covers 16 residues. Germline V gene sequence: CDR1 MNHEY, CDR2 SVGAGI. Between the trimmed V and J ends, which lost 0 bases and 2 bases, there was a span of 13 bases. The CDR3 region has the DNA TGTGCCAGCAGTTACTCCTCGTTTGGCCTGAACTATGGCTACACCTTC. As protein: CASSYSSFGLNYGYTF.

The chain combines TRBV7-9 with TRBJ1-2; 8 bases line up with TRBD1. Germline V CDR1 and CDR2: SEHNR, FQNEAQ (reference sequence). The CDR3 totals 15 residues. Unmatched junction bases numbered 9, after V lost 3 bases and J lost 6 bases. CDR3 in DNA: TGTGCCAGCAGCTTCTCGACAGGGGAGGGGGATGGCTACACCTTC. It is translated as CASSFSTGEGDGYTF.

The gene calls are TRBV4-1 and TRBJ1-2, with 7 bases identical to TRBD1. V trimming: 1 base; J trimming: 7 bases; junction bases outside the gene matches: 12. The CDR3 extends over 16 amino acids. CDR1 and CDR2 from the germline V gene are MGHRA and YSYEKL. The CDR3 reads CASSQVGTVGNGGYTF. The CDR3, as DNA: TGCGCCAGCAGCCAAGTAGGGACAGTCGGTAACGGTGGCTACACCTTC.

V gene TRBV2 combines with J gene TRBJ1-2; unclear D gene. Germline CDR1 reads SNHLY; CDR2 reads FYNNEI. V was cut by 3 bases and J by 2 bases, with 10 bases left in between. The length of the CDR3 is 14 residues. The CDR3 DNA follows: TGTGCCAGCAGTGAGACGAACGGGAACTATGGCTACACCTTC. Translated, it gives CASSETNGNYGYTF.

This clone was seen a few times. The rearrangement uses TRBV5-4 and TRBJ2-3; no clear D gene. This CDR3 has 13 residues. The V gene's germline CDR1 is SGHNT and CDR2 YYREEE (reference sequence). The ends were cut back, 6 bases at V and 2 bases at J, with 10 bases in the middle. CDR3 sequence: CASTSHHTDTQYF. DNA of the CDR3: TGTGCCAGCACCTCCCACCACACAGATACGCAGTATTTT.

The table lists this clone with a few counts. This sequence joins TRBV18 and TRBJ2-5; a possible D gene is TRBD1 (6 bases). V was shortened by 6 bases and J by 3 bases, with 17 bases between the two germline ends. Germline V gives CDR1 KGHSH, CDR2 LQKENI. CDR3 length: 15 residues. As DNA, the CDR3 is TGTGCCAGCTCCCGTTTTGGACAGAGAGAAGAGACCCAGTACTTC. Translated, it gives CASSRFGQREETQYF.

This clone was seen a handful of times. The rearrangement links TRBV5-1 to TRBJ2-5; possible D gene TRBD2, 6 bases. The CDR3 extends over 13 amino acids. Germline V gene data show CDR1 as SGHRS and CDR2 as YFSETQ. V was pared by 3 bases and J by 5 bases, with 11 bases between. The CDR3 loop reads CASSWGVGETQYF. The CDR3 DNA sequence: TGCGCCAGCAGCTGGGGGGTCGGGGAGACCCAGTACTTC.

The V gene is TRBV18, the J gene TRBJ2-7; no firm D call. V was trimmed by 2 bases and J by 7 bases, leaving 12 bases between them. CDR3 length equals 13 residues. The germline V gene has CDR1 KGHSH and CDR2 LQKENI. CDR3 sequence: CASSPIHYDEQYF. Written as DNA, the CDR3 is TGTGCCAGCTCACCAATACATTATGATGAGCAGTACTTC.

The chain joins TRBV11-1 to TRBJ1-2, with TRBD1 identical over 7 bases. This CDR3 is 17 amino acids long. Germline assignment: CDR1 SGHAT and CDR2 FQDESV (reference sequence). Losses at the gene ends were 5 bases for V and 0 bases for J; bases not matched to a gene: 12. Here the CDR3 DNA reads TGTGCCAGCAGCGCCAAGGCAGCGGGGACAGCTAACTATGGCTACACCTTC. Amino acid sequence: CASSAKAAGTANYGYTF. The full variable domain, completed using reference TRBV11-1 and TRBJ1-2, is EAEVAQSPRYKITEKSQAVAFWCDPISGHATLYWYRQILGQGPELLVQFQDESVVDDSQLPKDRFSAERLKGVDSTLKIQPAELGDSAMYLCASSAKAAGTANYGYTFGSGTRLTVV.

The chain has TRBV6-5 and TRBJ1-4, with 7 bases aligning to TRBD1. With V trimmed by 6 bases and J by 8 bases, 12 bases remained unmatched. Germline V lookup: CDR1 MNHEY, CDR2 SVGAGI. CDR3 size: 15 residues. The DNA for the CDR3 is TGTGCCAGCAGCCCGAACCAGGGGGTACGGGAAAAACTGTTTTTT. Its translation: CASSPNQGVREKLFF.

For the CDR3, the DNA is TGTGCCAGCAGTACTAAGTTCGGGGGGCCAGGTAGGGAAGCTTTCTTT. It translates to CASSTKFGGPGREAFF. The chain recombines TRBV7-2 with TRBJ1-1; D might be TRBD1 (6 bases). V dropped 6 bases and J dropped 8 bases, with 25 bases sitting between them. The length of the CDR3 is 16 residues. Germline values: CDR1 SGHTA, CDR2 FQGNSA.

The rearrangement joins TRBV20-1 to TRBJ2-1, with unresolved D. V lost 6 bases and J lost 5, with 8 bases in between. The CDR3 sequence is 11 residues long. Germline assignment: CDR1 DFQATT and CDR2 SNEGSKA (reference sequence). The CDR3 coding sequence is TGCAGTGCCTTTTTGGACAATGAGCAGTTCTTC. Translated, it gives CSAFLDNEQFF.

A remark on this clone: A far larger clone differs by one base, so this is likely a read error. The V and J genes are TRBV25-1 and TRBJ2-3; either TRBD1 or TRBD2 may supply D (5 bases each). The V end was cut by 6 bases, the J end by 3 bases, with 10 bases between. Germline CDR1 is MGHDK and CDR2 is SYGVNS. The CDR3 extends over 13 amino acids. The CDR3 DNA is TGTGCCAGCAGCTTGGGGGTGACAGATACGCAGTATTTT. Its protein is CASSLGVTDTQYF.

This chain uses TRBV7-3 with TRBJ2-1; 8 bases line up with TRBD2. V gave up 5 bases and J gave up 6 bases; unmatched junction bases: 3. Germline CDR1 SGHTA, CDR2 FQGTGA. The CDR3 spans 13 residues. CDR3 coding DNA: TGTGCCAGCAGCCCAGCGGGAGTCAATGAGCAGTTCTTC. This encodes CASSPAGVNEQFF.

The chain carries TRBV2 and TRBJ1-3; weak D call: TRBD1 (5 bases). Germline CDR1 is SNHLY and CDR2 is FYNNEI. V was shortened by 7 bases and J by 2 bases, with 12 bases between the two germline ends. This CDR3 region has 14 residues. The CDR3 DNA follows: TGTGCCAGCATCCCGGGGGAGGCTGGAAACACCATATATTTT. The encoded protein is CASIPGEAGNTIYF.

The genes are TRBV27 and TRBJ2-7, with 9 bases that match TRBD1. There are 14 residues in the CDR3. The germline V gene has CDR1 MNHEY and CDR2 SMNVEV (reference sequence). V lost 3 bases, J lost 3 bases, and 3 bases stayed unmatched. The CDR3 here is CASSFVTGGYEQYF. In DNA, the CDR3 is TGTGCCAGCAGTTTTGTGACAGGGGGCTACGAGCAGTACTTC.

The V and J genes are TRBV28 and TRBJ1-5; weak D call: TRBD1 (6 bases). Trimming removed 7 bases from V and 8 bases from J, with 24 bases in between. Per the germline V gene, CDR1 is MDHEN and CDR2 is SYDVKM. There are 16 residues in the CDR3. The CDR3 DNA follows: TGTGCCAGCATGGACAGTGGGTTTGGAAGGGCGGAGCCCCAGCATTTT. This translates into CASMDSGFGRAEPQHF.

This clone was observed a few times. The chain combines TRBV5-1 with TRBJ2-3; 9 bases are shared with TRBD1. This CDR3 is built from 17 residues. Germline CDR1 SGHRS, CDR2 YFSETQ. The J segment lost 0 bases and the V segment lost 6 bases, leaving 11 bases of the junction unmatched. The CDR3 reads CASTLTGGSPSTDTQYF. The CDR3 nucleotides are TGCGCCAGCACGCTGACAGGGGGTTCTCCTAGCACAGATACGCAGTATTTT.

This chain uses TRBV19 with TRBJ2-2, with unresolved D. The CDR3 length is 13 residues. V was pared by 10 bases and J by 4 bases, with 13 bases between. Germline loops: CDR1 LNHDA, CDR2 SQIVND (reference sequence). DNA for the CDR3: TGTGCCACTCGACCCACCCCCACCGGGGAGCTGTTTTTT. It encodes CATRPTPTGELFF.

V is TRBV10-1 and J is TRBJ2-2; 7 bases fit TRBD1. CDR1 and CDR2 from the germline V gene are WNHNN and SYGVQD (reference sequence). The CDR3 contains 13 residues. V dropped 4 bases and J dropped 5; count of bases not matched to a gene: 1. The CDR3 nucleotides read TGCGCCAGCAGTGGCAGGGGGACCGGGGAGCTGTTTTTT. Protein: CASSGRGTGELFF.